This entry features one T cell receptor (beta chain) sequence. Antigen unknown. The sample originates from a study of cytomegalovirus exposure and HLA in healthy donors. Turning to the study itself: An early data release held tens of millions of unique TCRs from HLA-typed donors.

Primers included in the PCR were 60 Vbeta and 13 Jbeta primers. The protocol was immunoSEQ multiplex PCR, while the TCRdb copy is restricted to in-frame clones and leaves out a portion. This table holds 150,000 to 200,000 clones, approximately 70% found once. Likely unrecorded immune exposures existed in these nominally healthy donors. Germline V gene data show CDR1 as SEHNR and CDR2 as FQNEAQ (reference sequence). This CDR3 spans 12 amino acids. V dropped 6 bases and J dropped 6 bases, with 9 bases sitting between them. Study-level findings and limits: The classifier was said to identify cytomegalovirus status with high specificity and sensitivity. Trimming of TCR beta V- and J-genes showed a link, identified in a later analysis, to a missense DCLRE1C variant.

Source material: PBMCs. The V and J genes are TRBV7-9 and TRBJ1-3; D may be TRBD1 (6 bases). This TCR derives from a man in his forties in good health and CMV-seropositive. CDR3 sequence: CASRPGENTIYF. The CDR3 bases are TGTGCCAGCAGACCAGGGGAAAACACCATATATTTT.